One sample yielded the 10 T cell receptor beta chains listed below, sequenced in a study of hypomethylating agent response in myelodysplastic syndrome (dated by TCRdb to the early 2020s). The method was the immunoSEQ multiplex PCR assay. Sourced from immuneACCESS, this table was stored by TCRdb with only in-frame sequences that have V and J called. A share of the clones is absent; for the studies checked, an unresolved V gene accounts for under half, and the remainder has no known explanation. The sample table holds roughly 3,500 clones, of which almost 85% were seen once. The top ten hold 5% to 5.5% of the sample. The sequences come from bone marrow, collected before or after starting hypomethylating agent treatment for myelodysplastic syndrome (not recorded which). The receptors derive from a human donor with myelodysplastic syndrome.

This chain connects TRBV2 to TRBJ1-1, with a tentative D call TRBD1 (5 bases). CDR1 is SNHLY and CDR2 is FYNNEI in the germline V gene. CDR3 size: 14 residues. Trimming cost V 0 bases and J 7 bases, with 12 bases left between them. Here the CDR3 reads CASSEALRGIEAFF. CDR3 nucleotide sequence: TGTGCCAGCAGTGAAGCGCTTCGGGGGATTGAAGCTTTCTTT.

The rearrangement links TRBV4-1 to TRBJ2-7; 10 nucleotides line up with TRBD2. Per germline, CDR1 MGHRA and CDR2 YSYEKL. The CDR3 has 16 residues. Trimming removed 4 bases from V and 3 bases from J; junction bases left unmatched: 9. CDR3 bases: TGCGCCAGCAGCCTCCGGCTTGAGCGGGGGGGCTACGAGCAGTACTTC. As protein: CASSLRLERGGYEQYF.

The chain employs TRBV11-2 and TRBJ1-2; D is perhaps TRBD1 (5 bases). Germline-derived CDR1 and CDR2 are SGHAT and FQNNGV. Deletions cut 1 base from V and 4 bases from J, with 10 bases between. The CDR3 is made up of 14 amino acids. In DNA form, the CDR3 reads TGTGCCAGCAGCTTAGTGGGGGGAGTCTATGGCTACACCTTC. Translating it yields CASSLVGGVYGYTF.

The CDR3 spells CASSVSGTGTYEQYF. The CDR3 region has the DNA TGTGCCAGCAGCGTCTCCGGGACAGGGACTTACGAGCAGTACTTC. V is TRBV9 and J is TRBJ2-7; 9 nucleotides match TRBD1. With 2 bases clipped from V and 4 bases from J, the junction kept 7 bases outside the gene matches. CDR1 is SGDLS and CDR2 is YYNGEE in the germline V gene. This CDR3 has 15 amino acids. The full variable domain, rest sourced from reference TRBV9 and TRBJ2-7, is DSGVTQTPKHLITATGQRVTLRCSPRSGDLSVYWYQQSLDQGLQFLIQYYNGEERAKGNILERFSAQQFPDLHSELNLSSLELGDSALYFCASSVSGTGTYEQYFGPGTRLTVT.

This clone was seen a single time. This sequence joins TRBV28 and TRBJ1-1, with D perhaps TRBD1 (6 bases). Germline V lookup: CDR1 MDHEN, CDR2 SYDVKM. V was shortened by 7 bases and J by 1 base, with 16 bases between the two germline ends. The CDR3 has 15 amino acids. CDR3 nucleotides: TGTGCCAGCACCATAGGGGGTTCAGGGAACACTGAAGCTTTCTTT. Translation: CASTIGGSGNTEAFF.

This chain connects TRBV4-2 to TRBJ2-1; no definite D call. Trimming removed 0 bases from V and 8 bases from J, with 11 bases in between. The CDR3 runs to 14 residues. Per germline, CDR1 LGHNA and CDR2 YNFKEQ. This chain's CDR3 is CASSQDHSSHEQFF. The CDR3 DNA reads TGTGCCAGCAGCCAAGATCACTCCTCTCATGAGCAGTTCTTC.

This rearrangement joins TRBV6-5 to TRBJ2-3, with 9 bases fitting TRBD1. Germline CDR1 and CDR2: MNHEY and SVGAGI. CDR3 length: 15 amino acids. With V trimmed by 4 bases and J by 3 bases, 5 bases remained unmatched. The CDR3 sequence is CASSWTGVGTDTQYF. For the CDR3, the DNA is TGTGCCAGCAGTTGGACAGGGGTCGGGACAGATACGCAGTATTTT.

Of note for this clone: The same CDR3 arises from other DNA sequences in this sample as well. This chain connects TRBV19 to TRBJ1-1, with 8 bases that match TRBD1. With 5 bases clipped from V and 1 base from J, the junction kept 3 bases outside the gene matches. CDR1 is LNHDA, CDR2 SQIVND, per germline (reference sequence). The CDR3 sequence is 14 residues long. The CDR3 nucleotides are TGTGCCAGTAGTTCGCAGGGGGCGAACACTGAAGCTTTCTTT. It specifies CASSSQGANTEAFF.

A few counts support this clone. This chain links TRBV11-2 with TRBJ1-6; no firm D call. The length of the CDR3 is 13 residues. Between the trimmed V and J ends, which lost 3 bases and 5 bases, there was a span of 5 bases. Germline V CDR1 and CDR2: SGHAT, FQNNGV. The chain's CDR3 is CASSFRNNSPLHF. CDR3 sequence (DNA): TGTGCCAGCAGCTTCCGTAATAATTCACCCCTCCACTTT. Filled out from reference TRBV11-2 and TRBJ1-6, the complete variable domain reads EAGVAQSPRYKIIEKRQSVAFWCNPISGHATLYWYQQILGQGPKLLIQFQNNGVVDDSQLPKDRFSAERLKGVDSTLKIQPAKLEDSAVYLCASSFRNNSPLHFGNGTRLTVT.

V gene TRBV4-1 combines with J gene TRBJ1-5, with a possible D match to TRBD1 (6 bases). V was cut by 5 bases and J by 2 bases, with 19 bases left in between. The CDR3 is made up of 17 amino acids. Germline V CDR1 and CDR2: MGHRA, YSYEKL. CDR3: CASSYGDIPRGNQPQHF. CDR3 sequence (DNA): TGCGCCAGCAGCTATGGGGACATCCCTAGGGGCAATCAGCCCCAGCATTTT.